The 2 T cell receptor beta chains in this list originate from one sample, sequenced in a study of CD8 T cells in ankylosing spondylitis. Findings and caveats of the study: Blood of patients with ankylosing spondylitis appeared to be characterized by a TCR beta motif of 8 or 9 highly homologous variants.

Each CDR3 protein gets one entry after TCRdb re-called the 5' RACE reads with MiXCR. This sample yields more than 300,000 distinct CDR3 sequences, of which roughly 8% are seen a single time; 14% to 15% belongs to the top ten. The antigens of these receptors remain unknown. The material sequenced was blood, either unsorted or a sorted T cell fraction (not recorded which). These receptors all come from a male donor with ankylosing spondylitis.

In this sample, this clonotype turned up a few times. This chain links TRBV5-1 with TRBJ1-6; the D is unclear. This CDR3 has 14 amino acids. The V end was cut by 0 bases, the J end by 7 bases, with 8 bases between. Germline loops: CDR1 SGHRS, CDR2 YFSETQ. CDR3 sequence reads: CASSLGPGNSPLHF. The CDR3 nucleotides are TGCGCCAGCAGCTTGGGCCCCGGGAATTCACCCCTCCACTTT.

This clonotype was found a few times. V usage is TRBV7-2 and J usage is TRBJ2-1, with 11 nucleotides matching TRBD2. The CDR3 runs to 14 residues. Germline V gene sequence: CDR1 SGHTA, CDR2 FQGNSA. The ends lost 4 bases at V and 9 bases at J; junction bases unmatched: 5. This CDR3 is CASSYIAGGREQFF. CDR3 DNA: TGTGCCAGCAGCTACATAGCGGGAGGGCGTGAGCAGTTCTTC.